This TCR beta chain was recorded in a study of cytomegalovirus exposure and HLA in healthy donors. Germline assignment: CDR1 LNHDA and CDR2 SQIVND (reference sequence). The V gene lost 1 base and the J gene lost 0 bases, with 7 bases spanning the gap. The CDR3 loop spans 15 amino acids. The PCR made use of 60 Vbeta and 13 Jbeta primers. Data came from immunoSEQ multiplex PCR; TCRdb stores just in-frame clones and leaves some out. The sample yields about 170,000 clones, 60% to 80% seen once. The V call is TRBV19, the J call TRBJ2-1; no clear D. The sample consisted of PBMCs. This TCR was sampled from a female donor in good health and CMV-seronegative. CDR3 bases: TGTGCCAGTAGTATAGGCAGAAGCTCCTACAATGAGCAGTTCTTC. Translating gives CASSIGRSSYNEQFF. Complete variable domain (other parts from reference TRBV19 and TRBJ2-1): DGGITQSPKYLFRKEGQNVTLSCEQNLNHDAMYWYRQDPGQGLRLIYYSQIVNDFQKGDIAEGYSVSREKKESFPLTVTSAQKNPTAFYLCASSIGRSSYNEQFFGPGTRLTVL.